One T cell receptor (beta chain) is described in this entry. The antigen is unknown. Deep-level settings were used for running the assay. Profiling relied on immunoSEQ multiplex PCR, and the TCRdb table lists in-frame clones only, not all of them. This table holds roughly 2,500,000 clones, approximately 93% found once. This specimen comes from a study of shared clonotypes between healthy human individuals. Whole-study findings and limits: Genetic and exposure-history diversity was limited by the small donor number. Sequencing depth was a factor that was expected to affect clonotype sharing among donors. When naive CD4 clonotypes were compared across four donors, 4% to 6.5% were shared.

CDR3 length: 17 amino acids. J gave up 0 bases and V 2 bases, and 9 bases lay outside the gene matches. Germline V gives CDR1 SGHDT, CDR2 YYEEEE. The origin of this receptor is a man younger than 35 in good health. Some clones in this sample may be carry-over from other donors' samples. The chain couples TRBV5-6 to TRBJ2-7; 9 bases are shared with TRBD1. Sequenced input: naive CD4+ T cells from PBMCs. Subset: CD45RA+ positively selected. The DNA of the CDR3 is TGTGCCAGCAGCTTTAATCGGCGGGACAGGGACTCCTACGAGCAGTACTTC. Its translation is CASSFNRRDRDSYEQYF.